The next 14 T cell receptor beta chains were all read from a single sample in a study of cytotoxic CD8 clonotypes in ibrutinib-treated CLL. Sequenced by immunoSEQ multiplex PCR; TCRdb stores in-frame clones only, minus some. This sample has just under 70,000 clones, with about two thirds found just once. Sample: PBMCs, taken after 12 months of ibrutinib treatment. The receptors originated from a human donor with chronic lymphocytic leukemia.

The V call is TRBV7-2, the J call TRBJ1-5; 8 nucleotides match TRBD1. Germline assignment: CDR1 SGHTA and CDR2 FQGNSA. V lost 2 bases, J lost 7 bases, and 4 bases stayed unmatched. This CDR3 is built from 14 residues. The CDR3 nucleotides read TGTGCCAGCAGCTTAAGGGACAGGCGGCAGCCCCAGCATTTT. Its translation is CASSLRDRRQPQHF.

This sequence joins TRBV4-1 and TRBJ1-5; D unresolved. The CDR3 consists of 14 residues. Germline V CDR1 and CDR2: MGHRA, YSYEKL. The V and J ends lost 8 bases and 0 bases respectively, with 11 bases between them. The CDR3 DNA reads TGCGCCAGCGGGCGGGGAGATAGCAATCAGCCCCAGCATTTT. Protein: CASGRGDSNQPQHF.

This sequence joins TRBV4-1 and TRBJ1-3; D is undetermined. CDR3 length: 16 residues. CDR1 is MGHRA, CDR2 YSYEKL, per germline. Trimming took off 5 bases at V and 4 bases at J, with 18 bases between the two ends. The CDR3 bases are TGCGCCAGCAGCTTGACACGAGGACGAGAGGGAAACACCATATATTTT. Protein: CASSLTRGREGNTIYF.

This clone has more than one count but fewer than ten. This chain connects TRBV27 to TRBJ2-2; D is ambiguous. The CDR3 has 13 amino acids. With 6 bases removed from V and 2 bases from J, the gap between germline ends came to 7 bases. Germline assignment: CDR1 MNHEY and CDR2 SMNVEV (reference sequence). CDR3 sequence (DNA): TGTGCCAGCAGCCGGGCCAACACCGGGGAGCTGTTTTTT. Amino acid sequence: CASSRANTGELFF.

The chain combines TRBV11-2 with TRBJ2-5; the D gene is possibly TRBD2 (6 bases). The length of the CDR3 is 15 residues. Germline CDR1 and CDR2: SGHAT and FQNNGV. V shed 7 bases and J shed 0 bases, with 15 bases lying between them. DNA of the CDR3: TGTGCCAGCACCGGAGGGAAGGGCAACCAAGAGACCCAGTACTTC. It specifies CASTGGKGNQETQYF.

This chain joins TRBV30 and TRBJ2-2; TRBD1 is a possible D gene (5 bases). This CDR3 is 15 amino acids long. V was clipped by 0 bases and J by 3 bases, with 11 bases between them. Germline-derived CDR1 and CDR2 are GTSNPN and SVGIG (reference sequence). The CDR3: CAWSVQGSYTGELFF. CDR3 in DNA: TGTGCCTGGAGTGTCCAGGGTAGTTACACCGGGGAGCTGTTTTTT. Supplemented by reference TRBV30 and TRBJ2-2, the full variable domain reads SQTIHQWPATLVQPVGSPLSLECTVEGTSNPNLYWYRQAAGRGLQLLFYSVGIGQISSEVPQNLSASRPQDRQFILSSKKLLLSDSGFYLCAWSVQGSYTGELFFGEGSRLTVL.

This clone occurred once. The chain couples TRBV7-6 to TRBJ2-3, with D possibly TRBD2 on 6 matching bases. This CDR3 region has 17 residues. The ends were cut back, 1 base at V and 0 bases at J, with 14 bases in the middle. Germline assignment: CDR1 SGHVS and CDR2 FNYEAQ. The CDR3 is CASSLESWLASTDTQYF. Written as DNA, the CDR3 is TGTGCCAGCAGCTTAGAAAGTTGGCTAGCGAGCACAGATACGCAGTATTTT.

The chain uses TRBV28 and TRBJ2-1; tentatively, D is TRBD1 (5 bases). The CDR3 is 12 residues long. The germline V and J ends were trimmed by 4 bases and 5 bases, with 6 bases remaining between them. The germline V gene encodes CDR1 MDHEN and CDR2 SYDVKM. In nucleotides, the CDR3 is TGTGCCAGCAGTTCGACAGACAATGAGCAGTTCTTC. This codes for CASSSTDNEQFF.

This clone was observed a handful of times. DNA for the CDR3: TGCGCCAGCAGCTTTGAAGGGGCAGCCACCGGGGAGCTGTTTTTT. This codes for CASSFEGAATGELFF. The V gene is TRBV5-1, the J gene TRBJ2-2, with D possibly matching TRBD1 (5 bases). Per the germline V gene, CDR1 is SGHRS and CDR2 is YFSETQ. There are 15 residues in the CDR3. Trimming took off 2 bases at V and 4 bases at J, with 12 bases between the two ends.

The chain recombines TRBV5-8 with TRBJ1-6, with a possible D match to TRBD1 (5 bases). This CDR3 comprises 13 residues. The V end was cut by 2 bases, the J end by 10 bases, with 10 bases between. In germline, CDR1 is SGHTS, CDR2 YDEGEE. Written as DNA, the CDR3 is TGTGCCAGCAGCTTTGGGGCGGAATCACCCCTCCACTTT. Translating gives CASSFGAESPLHF.

This chain connects TRBV10-3 to TRBJ2-1; possibly TRBD1 or TRBD2 for D (5 bases each). The CDR3 is 14 amino acids. The V and J ends lost 6 bases and 5 bases respectively, with 14 bases between them. Germline V gene sequence: CDR1 ENHRY, CDR2 SYGVKD. The CDR3 DNA sequence: TGTGCCATCAGGGACGGGGCGACGAACAATGAGCAGTTCTTC. Its translation is CAIRDGATNNEQFF.

The chain carries TRBV7-8 and TRBJ1-2; maybe TRBD1 (6 bases). Germline values: CDR1 SGHVS, CDR2 FQNEAQ. CDR3 length: 15 residues. Trimming stripped 5 bases from V and 5 bases from J, with 18 bases between. DNA for the CDR3: TGTGCCAGCAGCCCACACAGGGACCGCTTTTATGGCTACACCTTC. Translation gives CASSPHRDRFYGYTF.

V usage is TRBV5-6 and J usage is TRBJ1-1, with D uncertain. Germline V CDR1 and CDR2: SGHDT, YYEEEE. The CDR3 has 15 amino acids. V dropped 2 bases and J dropped 0 bases, with 11 bases sitting between them. The CDR3 sequence: CASSFLRQMNTEAFF. The CDR3 coding sequence is TGTGCCAGCAGCTTTTTACGCCAAATGAACACTGAAGCTTTCTTT.

J is TRBJ2-7 and V is TRBV30; D is tentatively TRBD1 or TRBD2 (6 bases each). The CDR3 has 14 amino acids. V dropped 1 base and J dropped 7 bases, with 17 bases sitting between them. The germline CDR1 and CDR2 sequences are GTSNPN and SVGIG (reference sequence). The CDR3 region has the DNA TGTGCCTGGAGTGAGCCCCCCCGGGGGCAGGAGCAGTACTTC. The encoded protein is CAWSEPPRGQEQYF.